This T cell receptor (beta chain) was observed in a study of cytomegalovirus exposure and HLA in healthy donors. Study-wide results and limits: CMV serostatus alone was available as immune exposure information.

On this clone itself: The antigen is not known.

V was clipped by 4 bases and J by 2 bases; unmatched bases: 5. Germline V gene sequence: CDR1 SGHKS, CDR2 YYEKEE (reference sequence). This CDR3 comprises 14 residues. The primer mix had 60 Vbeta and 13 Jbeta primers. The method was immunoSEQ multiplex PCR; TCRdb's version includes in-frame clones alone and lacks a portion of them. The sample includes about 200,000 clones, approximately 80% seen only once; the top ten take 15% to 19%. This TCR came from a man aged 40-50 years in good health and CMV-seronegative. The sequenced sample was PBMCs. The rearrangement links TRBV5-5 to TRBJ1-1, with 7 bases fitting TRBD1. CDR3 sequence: CASSPYRGNTEAFF. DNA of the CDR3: TGTGCCAGCAGCCCCTACAGGGGAAACACTGAAGCTTTCTTT.